This TCR beta chain emerged from a study of blood T cell repertoires in COVID-19. As for the study in general: Samples taken during acute and convalescent COVID-19 were collected in the United States, Italy and Spain.

V was trimmed by 6 bases and J by 0 bases, leaving 8 bases between them. Germline CDR1 and CDR2: LNHDA and SQIVND (reference sequence). This CDR3 comprises 14 residues. Authors' methods: Reference gene primer amplification yielded estimated nucleated cell counts. Data came from immunoSEQ multiplex PCR; TCRdb stores just in-frame clones and leaves some out. Clonal size and the V and J genes are those of that table, whereas D and trimming came from the DNA. The data show under 170,000 clones, 84% seen once. This sequence originates from a man in his sixties or seventies with acute or convalescent COVID-19. This chain joins TRBV19 and TRBJ2-2, with no clear D. Material: peripheral blood. In nucleotides, the CDR3 is TGTGCCAGTAGACCAACAGCGAACACCGGGGAGCTGTTTTTT. Protein product: CASRPTANTGELFF.